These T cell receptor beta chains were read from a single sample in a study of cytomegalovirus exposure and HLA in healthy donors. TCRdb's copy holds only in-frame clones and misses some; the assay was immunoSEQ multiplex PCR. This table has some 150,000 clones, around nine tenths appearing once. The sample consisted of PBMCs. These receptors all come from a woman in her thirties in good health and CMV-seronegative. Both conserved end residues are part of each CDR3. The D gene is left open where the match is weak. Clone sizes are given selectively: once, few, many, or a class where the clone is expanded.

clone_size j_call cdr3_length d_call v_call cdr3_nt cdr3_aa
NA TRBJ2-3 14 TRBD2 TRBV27 TGTGCCAGCAGTTCCGGACTAGACACAGATACGCAGTATTTT CASSSGLDTDTQYF
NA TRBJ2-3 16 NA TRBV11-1 TGTGCCAGCAGCTTATATGGGCGAAGTGGTACAGATACGCAGTATTTT CASSLYGRSGTDTQYF
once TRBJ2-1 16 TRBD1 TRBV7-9 TGTGCCAGCAGCCACTCGACAGGGCCCCTTTACAATGAGCAGTTCTTC CASSHSTGPLYNEQFF
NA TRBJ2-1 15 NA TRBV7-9 TGTGCCAGCAGCTTAACTCCGTCCGATCACAATGAGCAGTTCTTC CASSLTPSDHNEQFF
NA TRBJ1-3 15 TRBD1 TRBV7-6 TGTGCCAGCAGCTTAGTCCAGGGGGCAGGAAACACCATATATTTT CASSLVQGAGNTIYF
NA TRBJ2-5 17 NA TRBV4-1 TGCGCCAGCAGCCAAGGGCTCCGTGGAGCGGGTGAAGAGACCCAGTACTTC CASSQGLRGAGEETQYF
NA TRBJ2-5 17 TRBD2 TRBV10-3 TGTGCCATCAGTGAGCTCCAGCGGGGGGGCCGGGGGGAGACCCAGTACTTC CAISELQRGGRGETQYF
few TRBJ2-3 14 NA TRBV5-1 TGCGCCAGCAGCCAAGTACTTTGGACAGATACGCAGTATTTT CASSQVLWTDTQYF
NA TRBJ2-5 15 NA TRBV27 TGTGCCAGCAGTTTATCTCGCCAAGGCGGAGAGACCCAGTACTTC CASSLSRQGGETQYF
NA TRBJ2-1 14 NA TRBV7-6 TGTGCCAGCAGCGGCTTCAGGATGGGCAATGAGCAGTTCTTC CASSGFRMGNEQFF
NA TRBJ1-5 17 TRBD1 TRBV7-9 TGTGCCAGCAGCCCGGGAATCGAGGACAGGGGGCCGTTGGCCCAGCATTTT CASSPGIEDRGPLAQHF
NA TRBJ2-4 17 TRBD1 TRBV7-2 TGTGCCAGCAGCTTAAACAGGGCAGGGGGCGGGGAAAACATTCAGTACTTC CASSLNRAGGGENIQYF
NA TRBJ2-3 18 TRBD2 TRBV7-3 TGTGCCAGCAGCTACGAGCCCAGACTAGCGGAGAGCACAGATACGCAGTATTTT CASSYEPRLAESTDTQYF
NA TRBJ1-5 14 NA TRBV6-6 TGTGCCAGCAGTTACTCGGACACTGGCCAGCCCCAGCATTTT CASSYSDTGQPQHF
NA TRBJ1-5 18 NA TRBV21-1 TGTGCCAGCAGTCCTCATGAGGGCAGGGGGTACGGCAATCAGCCCCAGCATTTT CASSPHEGRGYGNQPQHF
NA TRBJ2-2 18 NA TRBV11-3 TGTGCCAGCAGCTTAGACGGAAGAGCGGTCGCGGGCACCGGGGAGCTGTTTTTT CASSLDGRAVAGTGELFF
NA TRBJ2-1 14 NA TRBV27 TGTGCCAGCAGGCTGACAGCCACCTACAATGAGCAGTTCTTC CASRLTATYNEQFF
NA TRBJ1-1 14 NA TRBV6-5 TGTGCCAGCAGTTACTCGAGGCTGAACACTGAAGCTTTCTTT CASSYSRLNTEAFF
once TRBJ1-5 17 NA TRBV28 TGTGCCAGCAGTTTAACCCGAGGCCGGGATAGCAATCAGCCCCAGCATTTT CASSLTRGRDSNQPQHF